The text below deals with one T cell receptor (beta chain). No cognate antigen has been identified for it. No base-level quality is on record; no much larger clone is a single base apart. Library method: the immunoSEQ multiplex PCR assay. For the multiplex PCR, a mixture combining 60 forward primers for TCR Vbeta segments and 13 reverse primers for TCR Jbeta segments was used. The CDR3 region of rearranged TCR beta genes was amplified from genomic DNA with a multiplex PCR assay. The Illumina HiSeq System was used to sequence the amplified TCR beta libraries as 87-base-pair reads. For the original study's pipeline: A later analysis counted 65 million to 90 million unique TCR beta chains across the 550 to 800 repertoires, and 9 million to 14 million of these chains were shared by at least two donors. Raw reads were error-corrected and collapsed into unique sequences with a nearest-neighbor algorithm that merged closely related sequences to remove PCR and sequencing errors. CDR3 sequences were aligned to IMGT reference sequences to assign V, D and J gene segments. For a sequence to be retained, a match of at least six nucleotides was required to both a V gene segment and a J gene segment. A rearrangement counted as productive if the CDR3 had no stop codons and remained in frame with V and J, and every other rearrangement counted as non-productive. Following IMGT convention, CDR3 was defined as the stretch from the second conserved V-encoded cysteine to the conserved J-encoded phenylalanine. In an earlier analysis of around 600 of the donors, sequences lacking an unambiguous match to a single V gene segment were excluded. In an earlier analysis of approximately 560 of the donors, a V segment was called functional when productive rearrangements were above 56.7%, and segregating when the standard deviation between donors exceeded 5%. To diagnose cytomegalovirus status from the catalog of TCR beta chain sequences, a statistical classification framework was built. V and J gene assignment, in a later analysis, came from comparing TCR nucleotide sequences with IMGT/GENE-DB human TR gene sequences. Using the TCRdist pipeline, a later analysis assigned CDR3 sequences along with most-parsimonious VDJ recombination scenarios. In a later analysis, every TCR beta chain was defined by the combination of its CDR3 amino acid sequence and its V-gene family, and reads without a unique V-gene family were dropped. A later analysis removed 550 to 650 highly shared, low-generation-probability nucleotide sequences to deal with suspected cross-contamination and a sequencing artifact. In a later analysis, a clonal expansion index for each public chain was calculated from normalized within-repertoire ranks of inferred template counts. A later analysis computed generation probabilities with a VDJ recombination model fitted to out-of-frame rearrangements, and checked the results against IGoR. In a later analysis, hypergeometric tests were used to score TCR-TCR, TCR-HLA and TCR-CMV co-occurrence, with a repertoire-size bias correction applied to TCR pairs. False discovery rates were estimated in a later analysis by permuting HLA or CMV assignments 20 times. In a later analysis, co-occurring TCRs were grouped using DBSCAN, and TCRdist sequence similarity was added for clustering within HLA-allele-positive subsets. For co-occurrence clustering, repertoires with fewer than 30,000 or more than 120,000 public chains were excluded, along with several repertoires with anomalous nucleotide sharing. Drawn from immuneACCESS, this table holds only the in-frame rearrangements with V and J called that TCRdb kept. Clones are partly lost; checked studies trace under half to an unresolved V gene and leave the rest unexplained. That table furnishes V, J and clone size, whereas the DNA furnished D and trimming. Recorded for this sample are some 200,000 clones; more than 65% of them occurred a single time. The ten largest clones capture 0.6% to 0.65% of the sample.

The entry originates in a study of cytomegalovirus exposure and HLA in healthy donors (dated by TCRdb to about 2017). Study-level background: An earlier analysis of about 560 of the donors reported approximately 280 Gb of sequence data and 117 million unique TCR beta sequences obtained from 180 million or so T cells. About 330 gigabases of sequencing data and around 80 million unique TCR sequences made up an early release that covered approximately 650 HLA-typed donors. Of the 398 genotyped donors, approximately 83% fell in the genetic ancestry cluster associated with self-reported Caucasian donors. The study was designed to test whether signatures of past pathogen exposure could be identified by cataloging public T cell receptors. The study used immunosequencing to profile the T cell repertoires of several hundred subjects and linked those repertoires to cytomegalovirus serostatus. In addition to the first cohort of roughly 700 subjects, a separate validation cohort of approximately 130 different subjects was used. To predict cytomegalovirus infection status, the study brought together high-throughput TCR immunosequencing, statistical association of individual TCRs with disease status, and machine learning. In a later analysis, previously published TCR beta repertoires from 550 to 750 donors were re-analyzed and high-resolution HLA genotyping was added so that TCR occurrence patterns could be studied. Rather than drawing on any new phenotypic data, the later analysis identified candidate immune exposures from TCR beta sequences and the way those sequences occurred across donors. To decide whether each TCR beta V gene segment behaved as functional or pseudogenic, an earlier analysis of some 580 of the donors relied on high-throughput TCR beta sequencing. Donor age, sex, ethnicity and CMV serostatus were collected together with the repertoire data. A later genetic analysis took genome-wide SNP genotypes for about 65% of the roughly 670 donors and used that subset as a discovery cohort. All discovery cohort repertoires had been generated using a single sequencing platform. Class I and class II HLA loci were covered by the typing at four-digit resolution. Typing coverage differed by locus: A, B, C, DRB1 and DQB1 were typed in roughly 629-630 donors, DQA1 in 500 to 550, DPA1 in nearly 610, and DPB1 in around 440. Roughly 5 DR-DQ haplotypes were treated as single units for association and clustering because of strong linkage in the cohort. Among some 410 genotyped donors of the cohort, an average of roughly 230,000 unique TCR beta nucleotide sequences was sequenced per donor, of which roughly 17% were non-productive. The research as a whole found: The classifier was reported to diagnose cytomegalovirus status with high specificity and sensitivity in both the original cohort and the validation cohort. When HLA alleles, especially DR and DQ, strongly co-occurred, TCR associations were difficult to assign to individual alleles. This cohort had only TCR beta chains sequenced, and the lack of alpha or paired-chain data limited which features could be detected. A later analysis found that most CMV-associated TCR beta chains appeared HLA-restricted, with HLA associations seemingly driven largely by CMV exposure. In a later analysis, TCR association rates were found to vary across HLA loci, with the most associated TCRs seen for DRB1 alleles and the fewest for HLA-C alleles. Immune exposure information for the cohort was limited to CMV serostatus. V-gene and J-gene trimming of TCR beta chains was associated with a missense DCLRE1C variant in a later genetic analysis, and the association was replicated in an independent cohort. Three of the identified cytomegalovirus-associated TCR beta chains were confirmed in vitro to be specific for cytomegalovirus antigens. In a later analysis, some 18,000 TCR beta sequences were associated with specific HLA alleles at a false discovery rate of 0.05. Because counts were too low, seventeen rarely observed V segments, including chromosome 9 orphons, were excluded from the earlier analysis of around 590 of the donors. Across donors, most TCR sequences were observed very rarely, whereas some public TCRs were present in many individuals. Broadly in line with IMGT annotations, most TCR beta V segments showed up in productive rearrangements about 90% or about 30% of the time in an earlier analysis of 587 of the donors. The 87-base-pair reads could not distinguish some IMGT-functional V segments, including TRBV6-2 and TRBV6-3, so those segments were excluded. Several of the top co-occurrence clusters appeared to be linked to parvovirus B19, influenza, CMV and Epstein-Barr virus, according to a later analysis. A further reported finding was that TCR beta sequences accurately predicted the HLA-A and HLA-B alleles for most subjects in the first cohort. A later analysis found that HLA-associated TCR beta chains were more clonally expanded and had lower generation probabilities than equally common non-associated chains. HLA typing was unavailable for some donors at each locus, so association tests used only the typed subset. A group of highly shared sequence variants was considered likely to be a technical artifact of the sequencing pipeline. Correlated functional status among segregating V segments might be attributable to linkage disequilibrium, but an unknown experimental factor could not be ruled out. The study listed 150 to 200 TCR beta chains as associated with cytomegalovirus. Roughly uniform sequencing depth across donors was assumed in presence/absence analyses, although this assumption may not hold. In a later genetic analysis, fewer N-insertions in productive TCRs were reported among donors in an Asian-associated ancestry cluster than the roughly 670-donor mean. It was suggested by the authors that the approach could potentially be generalized to other disease states and immunological phenotypes.

The cohort was made up of under 800 healthy bone marrow donors. All cohort members were sampled while nominally healthy, although unrecorded immune exposures were likely present. The donor was CMV seronegative and was included in the group of under 450 seronegative cohort members. Each donor provided a peripheral blood sample, and peripheral blood mononuclear cells were used for TCR beta sequencing. Genomic DNA was extracted from the blood cell samples with the Qiagen DNeasy Blood Extraction Kit. Deletion took 5 bases off V and 4 bases off J, with a span of 14 bases between the germline ends. The germline V gene (reference sequence) yields SEHNR for CDR1 and FQNEAQ for CDR2. The CDR3 spans 14 residues, from the cysteine through the phenylalanine. Solely the CDR3 DNA is kept, with 42 bases framed from the first base.

The V and J genes are TRBV7-9 and TRBJ1-1; a tentative D match to TRBD1 spans 6 bases. The sample taken for sequencing was PBMCs. The origin of this receptor is a man aged 18-30 years in good health and CMV-seronegative. The sequenced DNA is TGTGCCAGCAGCCCTGTAACAGGGACCACTGAAGCTTTCTTT. Translated, it gives CASSPVTGTTEAFF.